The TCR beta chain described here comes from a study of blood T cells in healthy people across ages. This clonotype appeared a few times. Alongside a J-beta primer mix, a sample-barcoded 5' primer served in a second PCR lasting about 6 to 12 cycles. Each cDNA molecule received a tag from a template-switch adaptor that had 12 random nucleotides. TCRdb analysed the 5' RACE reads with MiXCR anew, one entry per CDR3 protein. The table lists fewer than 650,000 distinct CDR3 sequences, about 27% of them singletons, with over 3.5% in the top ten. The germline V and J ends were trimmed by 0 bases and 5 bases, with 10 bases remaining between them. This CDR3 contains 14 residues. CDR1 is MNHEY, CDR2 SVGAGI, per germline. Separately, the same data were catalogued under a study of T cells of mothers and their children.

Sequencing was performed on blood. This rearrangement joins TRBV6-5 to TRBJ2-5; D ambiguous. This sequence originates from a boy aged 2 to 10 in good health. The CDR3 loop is CASSYSTLGETQYF. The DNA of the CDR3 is TGTGCCAGCAGTTACTCAACGTTAGGGGAGACCCAGTACTTC.